This T cell receptor beta chain derives from a study of CD8 T cells in ankylosing spondylitis. TCRdb processed the 5' RACE reads anew with MiXCR; each CDR3 protein has one entry. The sample records more than 250,000 distinct CDR3 sequences, less than 10% being singletons. Regarding this clonotype: Its specificity is unknown. A read error may produce the germline difference seen at one junction end.

The germline CDR1 and CDR2 sequences are MNHNS and SASEGT. The CDR3 extends over 15 amino acids. Overall study findings and caveats: In reactive arthritis synovial fluid and blood, some motif variants had been reported before. A TCR beta motif of under ten highly homologous variants seemed to mark ankylosing spondylitis blood.

This sequence originates from a male donor with ankylosing spondylitis. The J gene is TRBJ2-1, the V gene TRBV6-1; 7 bases match TRBD2. Material: blood, either unsorted or a sorted T cell fraction (not recorded which). CDR3 region: CASREAGNPYNEQFF. In DNA form, the CDR3 reads TGTGCCAGCAGAGAAGCGGGGAACCCCTACAATGAGCAGTTCTTC.